One and the same sample provided the 25 T cell receptor beta chains below, sequenced in a study of T-cell reconstitution after alpha-beta-depleted transplantation in children. Unique molecular identifiers featured in how the TCRbeta library was prepared. TCRdb reprocessed the PCR reads with MiXCR, giving one entry per CDR3 protein. In the table there are a few hundred thousand distinct CDR3 sequences, approximately 9.8% of which are singletons. The specimen was PBMCs from the stem cell graft donor, collected from the stem cell graft. The origin of the receptors is a human donor who donated a stem cell graft to a child with SCID.

In the case of this clonotype: This may be a read error: a much more frequent sequence differs by one nucleotide. The chain joins TRBV2 to TRBJ2-5; tentatively, D is TRBD2 (6 bases). The CDR3 is made up of 15 amino acids. CDR1 SNHLY and CDR2 FYNNEI come from the germline V gene. Between the trimmed V and J ends, which lost 0 bases and 5 bases, there was a span of 13 bases. CDR3 amino acids: CASSEAPGGAETQYF. The CDR3 DNA sequence: TGTGCCAGCAGTGAAGCGCCTGGAGGGGCCGAGACCCAGTACTTC. Full variable domain (missing parts from reference TRBV2 and TRBJ2-5): EPEVTQTPSHQVTQMGQEVILRCVPISNHLYFYWYRQILGQKVEFLVSFYNNEISEKSEIFDDQFSVERPDGSNFTLKIRSTKLEDSAMYFCASSEAPGGAETQYFGPGTRLLVL.

This clonotype has at least ten counts. The rearrangement uses TRBV3-1 and TRBJ1-1; D is unclear. The CDR3 has 13 residues. CDR1 is LGHDT, CDR2 YNNKEL, per germline (reference sequence). V was trimmed by 0 bases and J by 7 bases, leaving 9 bases between them. CDR3 sequence (DNA): TGTGCCAGCAGCCAAGAGAAGACACGTGAAGCTTTCTTT. Its protein is CASSQEKTREAFF.

Ten or more counts support this clonotype. The rearrangement links TRBV7-2 to TRBJ1-2; no firm D call. There are 15 residues in the CDR3. V was trimmed by 3 bases and J by 2 bases, leaving 13 bases between them. Per the germline V gene, CDR1 is SGHTA and CDR2 is FQGNSA. The CDR3 protein is CASSLMPIQNYGYTF. Written as DNA, the CDR3 is TGTGCCAGCAGCTTGATGCCGATACAGAACTATGGCTACACCTTC. The whole variable domain, filled in from reference TRBV7-2 and TRBJ1-2, reads GAGVSQSPSNKVTEKGKDVELRCDPISGHTALYWYRQSLGQGLEFLIYFQGNSAPDKSGLPSDRFSAERTGGSVSTLTIQRTQQEDSAVYLCASSLMPIQNYGYTFGSGTRLTVV.

In this sample, this clonotype turned up many times. The chain combines TRBV5-1 with TRBJ1-1; the D gene is possibly TRBD1 (5 bases). CDR1 and CDR2 from the germline V gene are SGHRS and YFSETQ. V dropped 0 bases and J dropped 1 base, with 10 bases sitting between them. The CDR3 length is 15 residues. CDR3 sequence (DNA): TGCGCCAGCAGCTTGGGAGGGACCTCGAACACTGAAGCTTTCTTT. This encodes CASSLGGTSNTEAFF.

Of note for this clonotype: This likely comes from a read error, as the CDR3 has no conserved phenylalanine or tryptophan at its end. Because the CDR3's place on the DNA is in doubt, the DNA is left out and the CDR3 is given as listed by TCRdb. The chain uses TRBV6-1 and TRBJ1-5; the table assigns TRBD1, which was not confirmed against the DNA. CDR1 is MNHNS and CDR2 is SASEGT in the germline V gene. The CDR3 is 16 amino acids long, termini counted. The CDR3 is CASSPGTGTGNQPLHS.

About this clonotype itself: Sequence at one end of the junction differs from germline and may be a read error. V and J are TRBV20-1 and TRBJ2-1; 16 bases are shared with TRBD2. Per germline, CDR1 DFQATT and CDR2 SNEGSKA (reference sequence). The CDR3 runs 17 residues. The CDR3: CCADSGLAGGWTDEQFF. DNA of the CDR3: TGCTGTGCTGATTCGGGACTAGCGGGGGGGTGGACCGATGAGCAGTTCTTC.

As regards this clonotype: A much larger clonotype is one base distant, so this may be a read error. CDR3 DNA: TGCGCCAGCAGCTCCCGCCGAGGACTGGGGTTCACCGGGGAGCTGTTTTTT. It translates to CASSSRRGLGFTGELFF. V usage is TRBV5-1 and J usage is TRBJ2-2; D might be TRBD2 (5 bases). Trimming removed 3 bases from V and 4 bases from J, with 19 bases in between. CDR1 is SGHRS and CDR2 is YFSETQ in the germline V gene. This CDR3 region has 17 residues.

This clonotype has a count of ten or more. The chain joins TRBV20-1 to TRBJ1-5; D is undetermined. Germline V gene data show CDR1 as DFQATT and CDR2 as SNEGSKA (reference sequence). V was cut by 0 bases and J by 4 bases, with 13 bases left in between. The CDR3 has 15 amino acids. The CDR3 sequence is CSARDFLAENQPQHF. CDR3 DNA: TGCAGTGCTAGAGACTTTTTGGCAGAGAATCAGCCCCAGCATTTT.

The genes are TRBV20-1 and TRBJ1-2, with 7 bases identical to TRBD1. CDR1 and CDR2 from the germline V gene are DFQATT and SNEGSKA (reference sequence). Trimming at V came to 4 bases and at J to 8 bases, leaving 7 bases not matched to a gene. This CDR3 has 12 amino acids. The chain's CDR3 is CSAIQGYGGYTF. In nucleotides, the CDR3 is TGCAGTGCTATACAGGGGTACGGGGGCTACACCTTC.

This clonotype was picked up many times. This chain joins TRBV5-4 and TRBJ2-3, with D perhaps matching TRBD1 or TRBD2 (7 bases each). The length of the CDR3 is 16 residues. Germline V gene sequence: CDR1 SGHNT, CDR2 YYREEE (reference sequence). Trimming cost V 4 bases and J 0 bases, with 15 bases left between them. As DNA, the CDR3 is TGTGCCAGCAGCCAGGGGGGGGGAAGAAGCACAGATACGCAGTATTTT. Residues: CASSQGGGRSTDTQYF.

Ten or more counts support this clonotype. V is TRBV5-5 and J is TRBJ2-5; D not resolved. Germline assignment: CDR1 SGHKS and CDR2 YYEKEE (reference sequence). The CDR3 is made up of 15 amino acids. Trimming removed 6 bases from V and 0 bases from J, with 15 bases in between. The CDR3 sequence: CASTRSAPHQETQYF. The CDR3 DNA sequence: TGTGCCAGCACCCGCAGCGCCCCCCACCAAGAGACCCAGTACTTC.

The chain is built from TRBV2 and TRBJ1-1; a weak D match, TRBD1 (5 bases). Trimming pared 8 bases from V and 0 bases from J, leaving 13 bases between. CDR1 SNHLY and CDR2 FYNNEI come from the germline V gene. The CDR3 is 14 amino acids. CDR3 residues: CASLNRPMNTEAFF. The DNA of the CDR3 is TGTGCCAGCCTAAACAGGCCCATGAACACTGAAGCTTTCTTT.

This clonotype has a count of ten or more. The chain carries TRBV5-1 and TRBJ2-3, with D hard to call. This CDR3 region has 15 residues. With 0 bases removed from V and 2 bases from J, the gap between germline ends came to 10 bases. Germline CDR1 reads SGHRS; CDR2 reads YFSETQ. The CDR3 DNA follows: TGCGCCAGCAGCTTGGCCCCAGAGACCACAGATACGCAGTATTTT. Translating it yields CASSLAPETTDTQYF.

The rearrangement links TRBV18 to TRBJ1-2, with TRBD1 matching over 8 bases. The junction had 14 bases not matched to a gene; V was cut back by 2 bases and J by 6 bases. This CDR3 contains 17 residues. CDR1 KGHSH and CDR2 LQKENI come from the germline V gene. The CDR3 loop reads CASSPMPTGEGLNGYTF. For the CDR3, the DNA is TGTGCCAGCTCACCAATGCCGACAGGGGAAGGGTTGAATGGCTACACCTTC.

With respect to this clonotype: This could be a read error, since a much larger clone is one nucleotide away. CDR3 sequence reads: CASSPQGGGKKLFF. The CDR3 nucleotides are TGTGCCAGCTCACCACAGGGCGGAGGAAAAAAACTGTTTTTT. This sequence joins TRBV18 and TRBJ1-4; D call uncertain. Trimming took 1 base from V and 9 from J, leaving 12 bases between them. The germline gives CDR1 KGHSH, CDR2 LQKENI. This CDR3 has 14 residues. Full variable domain (outside the CDR3, taken from reference TRBV18 and TRBJ1-4): NAGVMQNPRHLVRRRGQEARLRCSPMKGHSHVYWYRQLPEEGLKFMVYLQKENIIDESGMPKERFSAEFPKEGPSILRIQQVVRGDSAAYFCASSPQGGGKKLFFGSGTQLSVL.

In this sample, this clonotype turned up a few times. The gene calls are TRBV2 and TRBJ2-1; 7 bases line up with TRBD2. The V gene's germline CDR1 is SNHLY and CDR2 FYNNEI. V lost 3 bases and J lost 7; bases outside the gene matches: 18. This CDR3 contains 18 residues. For the CDR3, the DNA is TGTGCCAGCAGTGATGCGGGCTACGGCGGGGGTAAGGGAAATGAGCAGTTCTTC. It encodes CASSDAGYGGGKGNEQFF. The whole variable domain, filled in from reference TRBV2 and TRBJ2-1, reads EPEVTQTPSHQVTQMGQEVILRCVPISNHLYFYWYRQILGQKVEFLVSFYNNEISEKSEIFDDQFSVERPDGSNFTLKIRSTKLEDSAMYFCASSDAGYGGGKGNEQFFGPGTRLTVL.

This clonotype was observed many times. The V call is TRBV12-3 or TRBV12-4, the J call TRBJ2-1; D may be TRBD1 (6 bases). Trimming pared 5 bases from V and 7 bases from J, leaving 15 bases between. The CDR3 runs to 14 residues. CDR3 amino acids: CASSPPGQTNEQFF. CDR3 in DNA: TGTGCCAGCAGTCCTCCGGGACAAACAAATGAGCAGTTCTTC.

The table lists this clonotype with many counts. The chain uses TRBV7-8 and TRBJ1-2, with D possibly matching TRBD1 (5 bases). V was clipped by 5 bases and J by 7 bases, with 14 bases between them. CDR1 SGHVS and CDR2 FQNEAQ come from the germline V gene. The CDR3 extends over 13 amino acids. The CDR3 region has the DNA TGTGCCAGCAGCCATTCCAGGGAGGGTGGCTACACCTTC. Translated, it gives CASSHSREGGYTF.

This clonotype was detected many times. The chain joins TRBV29-1 to TRBJ2-7, with D possibly matching TRBD1 (6 bases). This CDR3 has 12 residues. CDR1 is SQVTM and CDR2 is ANQGSEA in the germline V gene. V lost 6 bases to trimming and J lost 5 bases, with 14 bases between them. This chain's CDR3 is CSVQGHIHEQYF. The CDR3 DNA reads as TGCAGCGTACAGGGACACATCCACGAGCAGTACTTC.

This clonotype was observed once. The V gene is TRBV10-2, the J gene TRBJ2-2, with 9 bases that match TRBD1. The CDR3 has 16 amino acids. Germline loops: CDR1 WSHSY, CDR2 SAAADI. The J segment lost 6 bases and the V segment lost 5 bases, leaving 10 bases of the junction unmatched. CDR3 sequence reads: CASSTPGQGYPGELFF. Here the CDR3 DNA reads TGCGCCAGCAGTACACCGGGACAGGGCTACCCCGGGGAGCTGTTTTTT.

At least ten counts were recorded for this clonotype. The chain joins TRBV4-2 to TRBJ1-2; D is ambiguous. In germline, CDR1 is LGHNA, CDR2 YNFKEQ. V dropped 1 base and J dropped 4 bases, with 7 bases sitting between them. CDR3 length: 13 amino acids. As DNA, the CDR3 is TGTGCCAGCAGCCAAGCTGGTGGCTATGGCTACACCTTC. Its translation is CASSQAGGYGYTF.

In this sample, this clonotype turned up many times. The genes are TRBV3-1 and TRBJ2-7, with 8 bases that match TRBD2. V shed 6 bases, J shed 2 bases, and the junction held 6 bases outside the gene matches. The CDR3 runs 14 residues. The germline V gene has CDR1 LGHDT and CDR2 YNNKEL (reference sequence). The CDR3 loop reads CASRPAGAPYEQYF. The CDR3 DNA sequence: TGTGCCAGCAGACCAGCGGGGGCTCCCTACGAGCAGTACTTC.

In this sample, this clonotype turned up many times. V usage is TRBV5-1 and J usage is TRBJ2-1; D gene ambiguous. Germline V lookup: CDR1 SGHRS, CDR2 YFSETQ. V was clipped by 4 bases and J by 3 bases, with 5 bases between them. The CDR3 sequence is 12 residues long. The CDR3 region has the DNA TGCGCCAGCAGCCCGGTCTACAATGAGCAGTTCTTC. Translation: CASSPVYNEQFF. Looking up the rest from reference TRBV5-1 and TRBJ2-1 gives the full variable domain: KAGVTQTPRYLIKTRGQQVTLSCSPISGHRSVSWYQQTPGQGLQFLFEYFSETQRNKGNFPGRFSGRQFSNSRSEMNVSTLELGDSALYLCASSPVYNEQFFGPGTRLTVL.

This clonotype occurred many times. The rearrangement joins TRBV20-1 to TRBJ2-3, with 7 bases identical to TRBD2. V shed 5 bases, J shed 6 bases, and the junction held 11 bases outside the gene matches. CDR1 and CDR2 from the germline V gene are DFQATT and SNEGSKA (reference sequence). This CDR3 contains 14 residues. For the CDR3, the DNA is TGCAGTGCTGGAAGACTAGCTTTTGGGGATACGCAGTATTTT. Its protein is CSAGRLAFGDTQYF.

This clonotype was counted many times. V and J are TRBV7-9 and TRBJ1-3; 8 bases match TRBD1. The CDR3 sequence is 15 residues long. V dropped 2 bases and J dropped 4; count of bases not matched to a gene: 4. CDR1 and CDR2 from the germline V gene are SEHNR and FQNEAQ (reference sequence). CDR3 in amino acids: CASSLWTGKGNTIYF. In DNA, the CDR3 is TGTGCCAGCAGCTTATGGACAGGGAAGGGAAACACCATATATTTT.